The next 18 T cell receptor beta chains were all read from a single sample in a study of T-cell memory formation after mild COVID-19 (dated by TCRdb to the early 2020s). Library preparation was by 5' RACE. Sequencing relied on an Illumina NovaSeq 6000. TCRdb took the public reads, trimmed them with fastp at Q25, ran MiXCR for clone calling and kept in-frame beta chains. Every entry covers one CDR3 protein and lists the most common genes and DNA from its rows. Here the sample has 400,000 to 500,000 distinct CDR3 sequences; 20% occur a single time. The top ten hold 7.5% to 9.5% of the sample. The sample was PBMCs or a T cell subset sorted from them (not recorded which). The receptors come from an adult woman who had mild COVID-19 (a few samples of this study predate the infection). The sample titles of this study are shuffled in the database, so cell type and time point are left out; the donor was told from shared clones.

The table lists this clonotype with a few counts. CDR3 nucleotide sequence: TGTGCCAGCAGCCCACTCCCTCAGGGGGAGCAGTTCTTC. Protein product: CASSPLPQGEQFF. The rearrangement joins TRBV7-9 to TRBJ2-1; a weak D match, TRBD1 (6 bases). This CDR3 is built from 13 residues. Trimming stripped 5 bases from V and 10 bases from J, with 15 bases between. Germline assignment: CDR1 SEHNR and CDR2 FQNEAQ (reference sequence).

This clonotype was detected only a few times. The V call is TRBV30, the J call TRBJ1-2, with 8 positions matching TRBD1. CDR3 length equals 13 residues. Germline V gene lookup returns CDR1 GTSNPN and CDR2 SVGIG (reference sequence). The ends lost 7 bases at V and 7 bases at J; junction bases unmatched: 11. CDR3 region: CAFPRTGYAGYTF. DNA for the CDR3: TGTGCCTTCCCCCGGACAGGGTATGCTGGCTACACCTTC.

The chain has TRBV5-1 and TRBJ2-7, with 8 nucleotides matching TRBD1. The V segment lost 5 bases and the J segment 5 bases; nucleotides outside the gene matches: 12. The V gene's germline CDR1 is SGHRS and CDR2 YFSETQ. The CDR3 covers 15 residues. The CDR3 here is CASRNPPTGDHEQYF. DNA for the CDR3: TGCGCCAGCAGAAATCCCCCGACAGGGGACCACGAGCAGTACTTC.

The rearrangement joins TRBV7-2 to TRBJ1-5, with D perhaps matching TRBD1 (5 bases). Per germline, CDR1 SGHTA and CDR2 FQGNSA. The CDR3 spans 15 residues. Trimming cost V 1 base and J 4 bases, with 11 bases left between them. The CDR3 nucleotides are TGTGCCAGCAGCTTAGAACCAGGGTATAATCAGCCCCAGCATTTT. Its translation: CASSLEPGYNQPQHF.

This clonotype was seen at least ten times. This chain links TRBV20-1 with TRBJ1-1; 10 nucleotides line up with TRBD1. The CDR3 has 18 amino acids. J was trimmed by 3 bases and V by 1 base; bases with no gene match: 14. Germline loops: CDR1 DFQATT, CDR2 SNEGSKA (reference sequence). CDR3 nucleotide sequence: TGCAGTGCTAGAGGATACGGACAGGGGGTTAGGTCGGACACTGAAGCTTTCTTT. It yields the protein CSARGYGQGVRSDTEAFF.

This clonotype was counted between two and nine times. The chain carries TRBV7-9 and TRBJ1-1; D remains unclear. The CDR3 consists of 15 residues. V shed 1 base and J shed 0 bases, with 9 bases lying between them. Per the germline V gene, CDR1 is SEHNR and CDR2 is FQNEAQ (reference sequence). This chain's CDR3 is CASSLEYGMNTEAFF. CDR3 sequence (DNA): TGTGCCAGCAGCTTAGAGTACGGGATGAACACTGAAGCTTTCTTT.

The gene calls are TRBV7-9 and TRBJ2-1, with D uncertain. The germline gives CDR1 SEHNR, CDR2 FQNEAQ (reference sequence). This CDR3 contains 10 residues. V was shortened by 4 bases and J by 15 bases, with 10 bases between the two germline ends. In nucleotides, the CDR3 is TGTGCCAGCAGCTCAGAGGAACCGTTCTTC. Its protein is CASSSEEPFF. Supplemented by reference TRBV7-9 and TRBJ2-1, the full variable domain reads DTGVSQNPRHKITKRGQNVTFRCDPISEHNRLYWYRQTLGQGPEFLTYFQNEAQLEKSRLLSDRFSAERPKGSFSTLEIQRTEQGDSAMYLCASSSEEPFFGPGTRLTVL.

This clonotype was counted between two and nine times. J is TRBJ1-2 and V is TRBV18; D may be TRBD1 (5 bases). Trimming stripped 4 bases from V and 7 bases from J, with 10 bases between. This CDR3 is 12 amino acids long. CDR1 and CDR2 from the germline V gene are KGHSH and LQKENI. CDR3 region: CASSRDLSGYTF. Here the CDR3 DNA reads TGTGCCAGCTCACGGGACTTATCTGGCTACACCTTC.

This clonotype appeared a few times. The genes are TRBV4-3 and TRBJ2-3, with D maybe TRBD2 (5 bases). Germline V CDR1 and CDR2: LGHNA, YSLEER. The CDR3 has 15 amino acids. V lost 4 bases to trimming and J lost 2 bases, with 13 bases between them. This CDR3 reads CASSLSLGITDTQYF. Written as DNA, the CDR3 is TGCGCCAGCAGCCTCTCACTCGGGATCACAGATACGCAGTATTTT.

V and J are TRBV9 and TRBJ1-1, with D tentatively TRBD1 (6 bases). CDR3 length equals 14 residues. In germline, CDR1 is SGDLS, CDR2 YYNGEE. Trimming removed 0 bases at V and 7 bases at J, with 13 bases between. CDR3 sequence: CASSVVAGAGEAFF. Written as DNA, the CDR3 is TGTGCCAGCAGCGTAGTTGCGGGGGCCGGTGAAGCTTTCTTT.

The chain has TRBV27 and TRBJ1-1; D ambiguous. The germline V and J ends were trimmed by 6 bases and 0 bases, with 20 bases remaining between them. The V gene's germline CDR1 is MNHEY and CDR2 SMNVEV (reference sequence). The CDR3 spans 17 residues. CDR3 bases: TGTGCCAGCAGCCTCCCGGGAGAGACGGTCATGAACACTGAAGCTTTCTTT. It encodes CASSLPGETVMNTEAFF.

The chain uses TRBV4-2 and TRBJ1-5, with 7 bases fitting TRBD1. V gave up 3 bases and J gave up 8 bases; unmatched junction bases: 4. Germline CDR1 is LGHNA and CDR2 is YNFKEQ. This CDR3 is 13 amino acids long. Written as DNA, the CDR3 is TGTGCCAGCAGCCACCCAGACAGGGAGCCCCAGCATTTT. It translates to CASSHPDREPQHF.

The rearrangement links TRBV5-1 to TRBJ2-3, with 9 bases lining up with TRBD1. V was clipped by 2 bases and J by 6 bases; unmatched bases: 7. CDR3 length: 15 amino acids. Per the germline V gene, CDR1 is SGHRS and CDR2 is YFSETQ. The CDR3 region has the DNA TGCGCCAGCAGCTTCACAGGACAGGGGAGGGATACGCAGTATTTT. It codes for CASSFTGQGRDTQYF.

The J gene is TRBJ2-3, the V gene TRBV24-1, with a tentative D call TRBD2 (5 bases). The germline gives CDR1 KGHDR, CDR2 SFDVKD. This CDR3 region has 15 residues. The V and J ends lost 7 bases and 7 bases respectively, with 20 bases between them. The CDR3 region is CATSGSSGSDHTQYF. The CDR3 nucleotides read TGTGCCACCAGCGGGTCGAGCGGCTCGGACCATACGCAGTATTTT.

This sequence joins TRBV2 and TRBJ2-7; a possible D gene is TRBD2 (5 bases). The CDR3 sequence is 18 residues long. Between the trimmed V and J ends, which lost 3 bases and 5 bases, there was a span of 26 bases. The germline CDR1 and CDR2 sequences are SNHLY and FYNNEI. The CDR3: CASSDPSLWNGKSDEQYF. The CDR3 coding sequence is TGTGCCAGCAGTGACCCCTCCCTTTGGAACGGGAAGAGCGACGAGCAGTACTTC.

There are many counts of this clonotype. One end of the junction fails to match germline, which may point to a read error. The chain has TRBV5-1 and TRBJ2-3; a possible D gene is TRBD1 (5 bases). The CDR3 consists of 14 residues. Germline assignment: CDR1 SGHRS and CDR2 YFSETQ. CDR3 nucleotides: TGTGCCAGCAGCTTGACAGCTAGCACAGATACGCAGTATTTT. Amino acids: CASSLTASTDTQYF.

The chain combines TRBV12-3 or TRBV12-4 with TRBJ2-3; D ambiguous. V lost 10 bases and J 1 base, leaving 9 bases between the germline ends. CDR3 length: 12 amino acids. The DNA for the CDR3 is TGTGCCACCCAAAGACGCACAGATACGCAGTATTTT. It encodes CATQRRTDTQYF.

This clonotype has more than one count but fewer than ten. The rearrangement joins TRBV7-3 to TRBJ2-3; D unclear. The CDR3 has 16 amino acids. V shed 1 base and J shed 0 bases, with 11 bases lying between them. The germline gives CDR1 SGHTA, CDR2 FQGTGA. The CDR3 nucleotides are TGTGCCAGCAGCTTAAGCCAGGCTGCTAGCACAGATACGCAGTATTTT. Translated: CASSLSQAASTDTQYF.